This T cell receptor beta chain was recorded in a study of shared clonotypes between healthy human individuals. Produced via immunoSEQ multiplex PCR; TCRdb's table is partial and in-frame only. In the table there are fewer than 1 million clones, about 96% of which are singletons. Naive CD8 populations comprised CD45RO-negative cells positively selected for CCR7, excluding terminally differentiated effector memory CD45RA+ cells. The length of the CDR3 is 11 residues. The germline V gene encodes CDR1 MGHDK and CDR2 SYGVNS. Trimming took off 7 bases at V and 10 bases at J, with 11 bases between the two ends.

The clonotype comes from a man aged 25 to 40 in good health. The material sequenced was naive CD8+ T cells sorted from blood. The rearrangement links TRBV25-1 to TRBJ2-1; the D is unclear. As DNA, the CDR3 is TGTGCCAGCACCTCCGGGTGGGAGCAGTTCTTC. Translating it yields CASTSGWEQFF.